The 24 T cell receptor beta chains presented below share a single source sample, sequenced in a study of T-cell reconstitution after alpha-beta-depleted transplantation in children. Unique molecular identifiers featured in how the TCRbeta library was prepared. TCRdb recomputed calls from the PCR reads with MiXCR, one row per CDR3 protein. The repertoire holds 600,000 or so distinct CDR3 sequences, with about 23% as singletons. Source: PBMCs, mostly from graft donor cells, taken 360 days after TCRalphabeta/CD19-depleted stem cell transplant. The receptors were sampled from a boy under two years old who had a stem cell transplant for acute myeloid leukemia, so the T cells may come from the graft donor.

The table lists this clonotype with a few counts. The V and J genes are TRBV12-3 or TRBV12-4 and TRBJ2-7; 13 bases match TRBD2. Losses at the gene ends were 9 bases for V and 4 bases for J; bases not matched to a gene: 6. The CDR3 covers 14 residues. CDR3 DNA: TGTGCCAGTGGACTAGCGGGGGTAGGGTACGAGCAGTACTTC. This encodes CASGLAGVGYEQYF.

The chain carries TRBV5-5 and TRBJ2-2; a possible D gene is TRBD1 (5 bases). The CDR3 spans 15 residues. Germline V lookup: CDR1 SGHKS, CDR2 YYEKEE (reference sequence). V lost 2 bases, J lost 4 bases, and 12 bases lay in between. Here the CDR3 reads CASSFQGSGTGELFF. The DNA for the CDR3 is TGTGCCAGCAGCTTCCAGGGTTCCGGCACCGGGGAGCTGTTTTTT. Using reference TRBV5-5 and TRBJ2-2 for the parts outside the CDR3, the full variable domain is DAGVTQSPTHLIKTRGQQVTLRCSPISGHKSVSWYQQVLGQGPQFIFQYYEKEERGRGNFPDRFSARQFPNYSSELNVNALLLGDSALYLCASSFQGSGTGELFFGEGSRLTVL.

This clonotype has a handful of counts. The CDR3, as DNA: TGTGCCACCAGCAGCCGCAGGGGAGGCTATGGCTACACCTTC. Protein product: CATSSRRGGYGYTF. The V gene is TRBV15, the J gene TRBJ1-2; the D gene is possibly TRBD1 (6 bases). The CDR3 covers 14 residues. V was pared by 3 bases and J by 4 bases, with 12 bases between. Looked up from germline, CDR1 is LNHNV and CDR2 is YYDKDF (reference sequence).

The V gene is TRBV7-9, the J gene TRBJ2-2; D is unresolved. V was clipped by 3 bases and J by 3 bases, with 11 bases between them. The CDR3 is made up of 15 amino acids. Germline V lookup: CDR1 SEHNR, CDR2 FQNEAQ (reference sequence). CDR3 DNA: TGTGCCAGCAGCTTTAGCTACCTCTACACCGGGGAGCTGTTTTTT. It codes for CASSFSYLYTGELFF.

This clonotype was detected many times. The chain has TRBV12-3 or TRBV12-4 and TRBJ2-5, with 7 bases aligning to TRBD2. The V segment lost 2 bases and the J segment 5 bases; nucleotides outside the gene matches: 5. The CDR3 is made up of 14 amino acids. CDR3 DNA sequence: TGTGCCAGCAGTTTACCGGGGGGTGGGGAGACCCAGTACTTC. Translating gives CASSLPGGGETQYF.

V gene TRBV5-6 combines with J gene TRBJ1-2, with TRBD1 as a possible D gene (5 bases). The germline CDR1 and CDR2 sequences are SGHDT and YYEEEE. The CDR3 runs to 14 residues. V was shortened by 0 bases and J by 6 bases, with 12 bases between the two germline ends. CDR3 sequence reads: CASSLAPGYHGYTF. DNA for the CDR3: TGTGCCAGCAGCTTGGCCCCAGGGTATCATGGCTACACCTTC.

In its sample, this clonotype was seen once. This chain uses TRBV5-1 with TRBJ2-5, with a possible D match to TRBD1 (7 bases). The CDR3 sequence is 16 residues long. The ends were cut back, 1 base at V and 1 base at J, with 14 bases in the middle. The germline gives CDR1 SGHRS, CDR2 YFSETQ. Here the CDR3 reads CASSLRQGGAQETQYF. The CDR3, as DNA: TGCGCCAGCAGCTTGAGGCAGGGGGGAGCCCAAGAGACCCAGTACTTC.

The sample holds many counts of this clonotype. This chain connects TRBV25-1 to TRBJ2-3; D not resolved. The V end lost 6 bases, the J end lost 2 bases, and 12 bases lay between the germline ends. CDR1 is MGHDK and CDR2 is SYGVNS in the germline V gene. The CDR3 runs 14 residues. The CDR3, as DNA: TGTGCCAGCAGCGGAAGTGCAGACACAGATACGCAGTATTTT. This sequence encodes CASSGSADTDTQYF.

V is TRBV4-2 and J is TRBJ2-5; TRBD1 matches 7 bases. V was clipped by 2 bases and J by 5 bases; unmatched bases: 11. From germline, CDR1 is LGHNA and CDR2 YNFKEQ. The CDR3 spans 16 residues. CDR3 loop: CASSQPRTGSGETQYF. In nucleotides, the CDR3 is TGTGCCAGCAGCCAACCCAGGACAGGCTCGGGGGAGACCCAGTACTTC.

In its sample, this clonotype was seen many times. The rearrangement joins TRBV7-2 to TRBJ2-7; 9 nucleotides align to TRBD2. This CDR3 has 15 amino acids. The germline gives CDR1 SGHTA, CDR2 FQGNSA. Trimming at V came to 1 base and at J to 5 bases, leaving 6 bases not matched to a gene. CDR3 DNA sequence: TGTGCCAGCAGCTTAGAGGGACTAGCCCACAACGAGCAGTACGTC. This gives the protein CASSLEGLAHNEQYV.

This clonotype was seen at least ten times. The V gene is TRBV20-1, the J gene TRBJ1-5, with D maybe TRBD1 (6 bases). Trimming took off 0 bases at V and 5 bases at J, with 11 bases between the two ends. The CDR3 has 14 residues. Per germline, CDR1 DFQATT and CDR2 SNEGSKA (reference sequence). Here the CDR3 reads CSAREGDIYQPQHF. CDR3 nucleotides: TGCAGTGCTAGAGAGGGGGACATTTATCAGCCCCAGCATTTT.

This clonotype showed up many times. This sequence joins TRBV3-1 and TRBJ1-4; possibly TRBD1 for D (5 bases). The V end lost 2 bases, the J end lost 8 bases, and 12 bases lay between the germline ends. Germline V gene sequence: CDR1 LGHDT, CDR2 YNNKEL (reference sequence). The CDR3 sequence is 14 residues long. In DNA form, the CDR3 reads TGTGCCAGCAGCCAACCAGGGATACAGGAAAAACTGTTTTTT. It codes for CASSQPGIQEKLFF.

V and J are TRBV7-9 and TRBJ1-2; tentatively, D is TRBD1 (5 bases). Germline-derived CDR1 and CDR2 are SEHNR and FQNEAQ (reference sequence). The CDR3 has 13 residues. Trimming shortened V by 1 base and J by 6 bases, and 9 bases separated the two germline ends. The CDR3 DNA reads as TGTGCCAGCAGCTTAGTTCAGGGAGATGGCTACACCTTC. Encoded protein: CASSLVQGDGYTF.

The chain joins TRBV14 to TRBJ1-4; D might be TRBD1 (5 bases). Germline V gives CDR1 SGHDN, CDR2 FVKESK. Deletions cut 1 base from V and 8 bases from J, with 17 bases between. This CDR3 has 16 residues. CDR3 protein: CASSQGGQGGYEKLFF. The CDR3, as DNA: TGTGCCAGCAGCCAAGGAGGGCAGGGCGGATACGAAAAACTGTTTTTT. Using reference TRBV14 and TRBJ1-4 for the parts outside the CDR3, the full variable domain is EAGVTQFPSHSVIEKGQTVTLRCDPISGHDNLYWYRRVMGKEIKFLLHFVKESKQDESGMPNNRFLAERTGGTYSTLKVQPAELEDSGVYFCASSQGGQGGYEKLFFGSGTQLSVL.

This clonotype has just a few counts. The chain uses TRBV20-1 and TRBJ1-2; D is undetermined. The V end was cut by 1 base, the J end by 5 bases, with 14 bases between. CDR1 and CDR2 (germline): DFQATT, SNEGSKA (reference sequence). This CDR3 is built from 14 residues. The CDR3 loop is CSARGPHSEYGYTF. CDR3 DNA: TGCAGTGCTAGAGGGCCTCATAGTGAATATGGCTACACCTTC.

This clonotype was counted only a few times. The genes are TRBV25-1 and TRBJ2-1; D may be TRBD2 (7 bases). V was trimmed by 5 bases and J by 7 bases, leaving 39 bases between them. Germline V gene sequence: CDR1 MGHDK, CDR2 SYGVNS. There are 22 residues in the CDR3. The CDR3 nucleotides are TGTGCCAGCAGTCTCTACCCAGGAACAGGGAAGGAGGGGGGGAGACACCCTAATGAGCAGTTCTTC. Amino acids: CASSLYPGTGKEGGRHPNEQFF.

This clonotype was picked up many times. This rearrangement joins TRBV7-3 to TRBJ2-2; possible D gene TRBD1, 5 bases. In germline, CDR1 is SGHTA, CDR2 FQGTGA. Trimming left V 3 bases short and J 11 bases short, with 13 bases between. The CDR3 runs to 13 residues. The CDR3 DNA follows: TGTGCCAGCAGCTTGCAGGGTCAGAGCGAGCTGTTTTTT. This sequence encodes CASSLQGQSELFF.

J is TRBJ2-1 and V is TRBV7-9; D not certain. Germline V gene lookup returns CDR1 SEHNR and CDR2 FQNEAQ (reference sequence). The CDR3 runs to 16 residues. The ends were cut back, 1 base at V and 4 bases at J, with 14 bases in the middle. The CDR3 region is CASSLGLGMAYNEQFF. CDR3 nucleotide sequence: TGTGCCAGCAGCTTAGGATTGGGGATGGCTTACAATGAGCAGTTCTTC. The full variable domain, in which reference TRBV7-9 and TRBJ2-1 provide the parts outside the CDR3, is DTGVSQNPRHKITKRGQNVTFRCDPISEHNRLYWYRQTLGQGPEFLTYFQNEAQLEKSRLLSDRFSAERPKGSFSTLEIQRTEQGDSAMYLCASSLGLGMAYNEQFFGPGTRLTVL.

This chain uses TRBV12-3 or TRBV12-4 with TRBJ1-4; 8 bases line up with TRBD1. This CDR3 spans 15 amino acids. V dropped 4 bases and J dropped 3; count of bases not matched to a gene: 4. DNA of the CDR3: TGTGCCAGCAGTTCCGTGGACAGGGCTAATGAAAAACTGTTTTTT. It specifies CASSSVDRANEKLFF.

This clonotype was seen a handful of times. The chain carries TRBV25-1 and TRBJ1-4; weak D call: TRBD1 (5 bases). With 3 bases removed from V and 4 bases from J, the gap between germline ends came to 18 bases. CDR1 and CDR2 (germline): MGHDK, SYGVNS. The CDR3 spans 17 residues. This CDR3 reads CASSDRRRAGVNEKLFF. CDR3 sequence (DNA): TGTGCCAGCAGTGATCGCCGCAGAGCGGGGGTTAATGAAAAACTGTTTTTT.

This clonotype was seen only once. CDR3 amino acids: CASSQEYRGEQFF. The CDR3 DNA follows: TGCGCCAGCAGCCAAGAGTATCGAGGTGAGCAGTTCTTC. The chain recombines TRBV4-3 with TRBJ2-1; D ambiguous. CDR1 and CDR2 from the germline V gene are LGHNA and YSLEER. This CDR3 region has 13 residues. V was shortened by 0 bases and J by 9 bases, with 9 bases between the two germline ends.

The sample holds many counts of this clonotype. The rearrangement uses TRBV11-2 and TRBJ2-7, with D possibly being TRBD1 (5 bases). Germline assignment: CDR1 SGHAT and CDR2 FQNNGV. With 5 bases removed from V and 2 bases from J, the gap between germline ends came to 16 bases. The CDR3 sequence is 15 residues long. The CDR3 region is CASSDHTDRPYEQYV. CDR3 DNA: TGTGCCAGCAGCGACCATACCGACAGACCCTACGAGCAGTACGTC.

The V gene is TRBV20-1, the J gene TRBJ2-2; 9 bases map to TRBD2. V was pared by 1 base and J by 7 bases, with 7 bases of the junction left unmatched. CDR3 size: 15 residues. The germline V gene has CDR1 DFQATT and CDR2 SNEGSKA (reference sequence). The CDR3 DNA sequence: TGCAGTGCTAGAGGAAATGGCGGGGGGGTCGGGGAGCTGTTTTTT. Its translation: CSARGNGGGVGELFF.

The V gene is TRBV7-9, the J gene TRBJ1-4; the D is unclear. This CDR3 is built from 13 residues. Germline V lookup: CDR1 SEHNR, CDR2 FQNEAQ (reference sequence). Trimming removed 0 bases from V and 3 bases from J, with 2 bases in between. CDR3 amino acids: CASSLAANEKLFF. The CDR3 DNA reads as TGTGCCAGCAGCTTAGCGGCTAATGAAAAACTGTTTTTT.